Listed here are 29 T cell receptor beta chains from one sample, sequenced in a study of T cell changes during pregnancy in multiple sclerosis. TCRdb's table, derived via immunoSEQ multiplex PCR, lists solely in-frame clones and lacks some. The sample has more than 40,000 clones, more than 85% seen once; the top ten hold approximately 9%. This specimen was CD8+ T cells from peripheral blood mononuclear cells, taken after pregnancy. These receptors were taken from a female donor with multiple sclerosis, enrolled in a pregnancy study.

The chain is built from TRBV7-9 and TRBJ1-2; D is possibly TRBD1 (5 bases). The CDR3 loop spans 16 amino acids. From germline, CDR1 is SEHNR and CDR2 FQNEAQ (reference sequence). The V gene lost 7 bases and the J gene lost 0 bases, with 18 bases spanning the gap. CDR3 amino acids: CASTDPGEGANYGYTF. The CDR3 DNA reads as TGTGCCAGCACCGATCCGGGGGAGGGCGCTAACTATGGCTACACCTTC.

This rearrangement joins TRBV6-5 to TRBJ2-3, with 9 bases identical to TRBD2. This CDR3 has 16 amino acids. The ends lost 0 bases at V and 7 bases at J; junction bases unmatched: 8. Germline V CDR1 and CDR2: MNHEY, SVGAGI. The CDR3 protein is CASSYSSSGVGNTQYF. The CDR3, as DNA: TGTGCCAGCAGTTACTCGTCTAGCGGGGTGGGGAATACGCAGTATTTT.

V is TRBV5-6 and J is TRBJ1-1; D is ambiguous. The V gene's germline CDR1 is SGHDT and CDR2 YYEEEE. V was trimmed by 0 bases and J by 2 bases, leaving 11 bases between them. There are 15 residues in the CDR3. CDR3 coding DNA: TGTGCCAGCAGCTTGGACCCTGGGAGTAACACTGAAGCTTTCTTT. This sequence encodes CASSLDPGSNTEAFF.

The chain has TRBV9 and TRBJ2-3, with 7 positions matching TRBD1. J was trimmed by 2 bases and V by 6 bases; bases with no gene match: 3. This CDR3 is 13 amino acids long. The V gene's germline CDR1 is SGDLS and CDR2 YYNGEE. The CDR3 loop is CASTDRATDTQYF. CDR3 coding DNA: TGTGCCAGCACCGACAGGGCCACAGATACGCAGTATTTT.

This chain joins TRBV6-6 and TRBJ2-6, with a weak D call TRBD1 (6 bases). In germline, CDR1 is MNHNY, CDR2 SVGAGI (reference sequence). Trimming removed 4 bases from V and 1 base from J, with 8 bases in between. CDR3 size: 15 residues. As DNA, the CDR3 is TGTGCCAGCAGTTGGACAGCTTCTGGGGCCAACGTCCTGACTTTC. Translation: CASSWTASGANVLTF.

CDR3 DNA sequence: TGCAGCGCGTTGAACACTGAAGCTTTCTTT. Translation gives CSALNTEAFF. The rearrangement joins TRBV29-1 to TRBJ1-1; D not certain. Germline CDR1 is SQVTM and CDR2 is ANQGSEA. This CDR3 has 10 amino acids. Trimming pared 7 bases from V and 0 bases from J, leaving 3 bases between.

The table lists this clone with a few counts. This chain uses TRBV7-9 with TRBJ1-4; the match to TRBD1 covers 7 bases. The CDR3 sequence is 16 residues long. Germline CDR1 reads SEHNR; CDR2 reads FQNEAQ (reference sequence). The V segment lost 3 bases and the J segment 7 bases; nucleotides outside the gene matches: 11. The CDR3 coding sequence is TGTGCCAGCAGCTTCGGTCCACAGGGGCGGGGTGAAAAACTGTTTTTT. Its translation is CASSFGPQGRGEKLFF.

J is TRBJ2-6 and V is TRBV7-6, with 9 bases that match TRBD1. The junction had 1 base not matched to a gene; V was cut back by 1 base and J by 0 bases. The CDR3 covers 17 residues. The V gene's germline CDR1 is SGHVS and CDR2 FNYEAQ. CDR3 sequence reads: CASSLVTGGSGANVLTF. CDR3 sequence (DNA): TGTGCCAGCAGCTTAGTGACAGGGGGCTCTGGGGCCAACGTCCTGACTTTC.

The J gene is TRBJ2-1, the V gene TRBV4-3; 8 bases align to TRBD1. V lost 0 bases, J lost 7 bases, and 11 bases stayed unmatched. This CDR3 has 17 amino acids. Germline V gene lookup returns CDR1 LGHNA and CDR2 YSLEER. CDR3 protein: CASSQDWTGQGRNEQFF. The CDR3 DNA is TGCGCCAGCAGCCAAGATTGGACAGGACAGGGTAGGAATGAGCAGTTCTTC.

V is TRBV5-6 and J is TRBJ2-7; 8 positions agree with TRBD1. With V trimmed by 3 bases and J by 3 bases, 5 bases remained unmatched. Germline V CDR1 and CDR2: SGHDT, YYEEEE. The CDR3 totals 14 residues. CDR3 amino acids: CASSYHGTGYEQYF. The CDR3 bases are TGTGCCAGCAGCTATCATGGGACAGGCTACGAGCAGTACTTC.

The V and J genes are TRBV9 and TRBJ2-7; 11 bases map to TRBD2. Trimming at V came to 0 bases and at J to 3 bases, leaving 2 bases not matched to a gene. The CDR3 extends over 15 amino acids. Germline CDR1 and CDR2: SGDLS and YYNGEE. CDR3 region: CASSVAGTSGYEQYF. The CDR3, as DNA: TGTGCCAGCAGCGTAGCCGGGACTAGCGGCTACGAGCAGTACTTC.

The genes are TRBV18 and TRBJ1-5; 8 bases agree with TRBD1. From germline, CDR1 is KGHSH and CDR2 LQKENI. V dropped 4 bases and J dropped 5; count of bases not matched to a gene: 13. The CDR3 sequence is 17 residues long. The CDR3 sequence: CASSLTGGESPYQPQHF. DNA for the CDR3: TGTGCCAGCTCACTCACAGGGGGAGAAAGTCCTTATCAGCCCCAGCATTTT.

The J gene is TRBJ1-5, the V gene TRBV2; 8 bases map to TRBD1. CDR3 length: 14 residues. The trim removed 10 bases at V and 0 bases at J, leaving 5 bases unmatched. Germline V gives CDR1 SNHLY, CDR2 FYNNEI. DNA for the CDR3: TGTGCCACCGAGACAGGGGATAGCAATCAGCCCCAGCATTTT. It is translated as CATETGDSNQPQHF.

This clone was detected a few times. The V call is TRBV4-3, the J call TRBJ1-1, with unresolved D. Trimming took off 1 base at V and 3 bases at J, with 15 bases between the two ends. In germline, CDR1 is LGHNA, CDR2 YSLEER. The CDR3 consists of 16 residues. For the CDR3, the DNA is TGCGCCAGCAGCCAAGCTTCGGCGGGGTATGACACTGAAGCTTTCTTT. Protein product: CASSQASAGYDTEAFF.

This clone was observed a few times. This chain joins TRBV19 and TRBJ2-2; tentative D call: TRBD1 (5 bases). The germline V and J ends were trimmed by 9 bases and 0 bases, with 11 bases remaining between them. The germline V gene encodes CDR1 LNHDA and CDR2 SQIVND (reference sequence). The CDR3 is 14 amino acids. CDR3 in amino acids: CARTDSANTGELFF. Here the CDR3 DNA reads TGTGCCAGGACAGACAGCGCGAACACCGGGGAGCTGTTTTTT.

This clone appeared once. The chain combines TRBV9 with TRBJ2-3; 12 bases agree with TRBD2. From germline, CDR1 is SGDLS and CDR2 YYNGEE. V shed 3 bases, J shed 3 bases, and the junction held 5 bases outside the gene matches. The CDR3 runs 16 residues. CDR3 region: CASSGLAGGRTDTQYF. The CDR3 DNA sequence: TGTGCCAGCAGCGGCCTAGCGGGAGGGCGGACAGATACGCAGTATTTT.

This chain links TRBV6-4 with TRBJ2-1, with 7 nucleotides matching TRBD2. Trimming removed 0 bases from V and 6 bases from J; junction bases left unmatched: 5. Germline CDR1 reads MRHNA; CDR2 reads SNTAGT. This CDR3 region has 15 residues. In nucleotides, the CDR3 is TGTGCCAGCAGTGACTCCAGCGGGGAGGGCAATGAGCAGTTCTTC. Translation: CASSDSSGEGNEQFF.

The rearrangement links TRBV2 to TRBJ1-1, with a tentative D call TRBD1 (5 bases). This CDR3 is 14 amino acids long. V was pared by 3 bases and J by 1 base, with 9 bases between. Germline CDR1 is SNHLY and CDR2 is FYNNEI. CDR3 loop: CASSEMGGNTEAFF. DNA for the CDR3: TGTGCCAGCAGTGAGATGGGGGGGAACACTGAAGCTTTCTTT.

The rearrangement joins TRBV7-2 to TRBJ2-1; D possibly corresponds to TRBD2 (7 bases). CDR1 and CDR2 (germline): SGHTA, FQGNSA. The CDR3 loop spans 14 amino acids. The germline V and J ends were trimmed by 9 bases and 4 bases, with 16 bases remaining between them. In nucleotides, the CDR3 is TGTGCCAGTTTGGGGGGGCAAAGATACAATGAGCAGTTCTTC. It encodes CASLGGQRYNEQFF.

This CDR3 is CASTSTPPAYNEQFF. In DNA form, the CDR3 reads TGTGCCAGCACTTCGACACCTCCCGCATACAATGAGCAGTTCTTC. The chain uses TRBV27 and TRBJ2-1; the D is unclear. The CDR3 runs 15 residues. Looked up from germline, CDR1 is MNHEY and CDR2 is SMNVEV (reference sequence). Trimming removed 7 bases at V and 4 bases at J, with 17 bases between.

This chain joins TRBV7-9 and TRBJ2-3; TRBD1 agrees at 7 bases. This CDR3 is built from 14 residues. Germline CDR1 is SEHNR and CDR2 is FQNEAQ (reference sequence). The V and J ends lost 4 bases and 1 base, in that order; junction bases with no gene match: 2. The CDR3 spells CASSSGQGTDTQYF. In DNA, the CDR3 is TGTGCCAGCAGCTCTGGACAGGGCACAGATACGCAGTATTTT.

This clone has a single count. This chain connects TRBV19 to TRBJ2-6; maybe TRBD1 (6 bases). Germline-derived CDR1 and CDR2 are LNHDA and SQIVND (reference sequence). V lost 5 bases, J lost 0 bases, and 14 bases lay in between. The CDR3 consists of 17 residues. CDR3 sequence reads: CASSPKGQPSGANVLTF. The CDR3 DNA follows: TGTGCCAGTAGTCCTAAAGGACAGCCCTCTGGGGCCAACGTCCTGACTTTC.

DNA for the CDR3: TGTGCCAGCAGCTTGGCTTCTAGCGGGGGCGGCGTGCAGTACTTC. The encoded protein is CASSLASSGGGVQYF. This sequence joins TRBV5-6 and TRBJ2-7; 10 bases match TRBD2. This CDR3 is built from 15 residues. J lost 9 bases, V lost 0 bases, and 9 bases had no gene match. From germline, CDR1 is SGHDT and CDR2 YYEEEE.

The CDR3, as DNA: TGTGCCAGCAGTTACGGACAGTTCTACGAGCAGTACTTC. Translated: CASSYGQFYEQYF. The chain carries TRBV6-5 and TRBJ2-7; D is possibly TRBD1 (6 bases). Germline V gives CDR1 MNHEY, CDR2 SVGAGI. V was clipped by 2 bases and J by 3 bases, with 8 bases between them. The CDR3 spans 13 residues.

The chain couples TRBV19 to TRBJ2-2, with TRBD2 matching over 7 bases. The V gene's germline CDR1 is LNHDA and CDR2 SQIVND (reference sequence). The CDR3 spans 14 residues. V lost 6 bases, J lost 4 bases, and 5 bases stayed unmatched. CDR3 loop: CASSGLVGTGELFF. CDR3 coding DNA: TGTGCCAGTAGCGGACTAGTCGGCACCGGGGAGCTGTTTTTT.

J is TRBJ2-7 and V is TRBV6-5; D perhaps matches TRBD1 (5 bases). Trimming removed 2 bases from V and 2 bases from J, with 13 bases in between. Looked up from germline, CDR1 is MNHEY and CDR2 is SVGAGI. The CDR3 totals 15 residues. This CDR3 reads CASSYGAVTAYEQYF. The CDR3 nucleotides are TGTGCCAGCAGTTACGGGGCCGTGACAGCCTACGAGCAGTACTTC.

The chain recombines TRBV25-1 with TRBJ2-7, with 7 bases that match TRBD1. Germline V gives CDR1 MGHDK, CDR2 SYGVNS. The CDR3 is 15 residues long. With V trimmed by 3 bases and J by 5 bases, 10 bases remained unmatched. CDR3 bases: TGTGCCAGCAGTGATCCGGACAGGTTGGCCCACGAGCAGTACTTC. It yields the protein CASSDPDRLAHEQYF.

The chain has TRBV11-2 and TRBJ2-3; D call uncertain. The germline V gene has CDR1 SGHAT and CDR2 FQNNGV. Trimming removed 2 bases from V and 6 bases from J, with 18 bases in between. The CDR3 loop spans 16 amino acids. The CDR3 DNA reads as TGTGCCAGCAGCTTATCCCGGAGACCGGCGGCGGATACGCAGTATTTT. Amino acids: CASSLSRRPAADTQYF.

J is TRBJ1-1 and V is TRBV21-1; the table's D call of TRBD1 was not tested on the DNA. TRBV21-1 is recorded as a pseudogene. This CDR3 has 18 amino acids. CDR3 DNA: TGTGCCAGCAGCATAAAAGAGGATGAGGACACCTCGAACACTGAAGCTTTCTTT. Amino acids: CASSIKEDEDTSNTEAFF.